The 18 T cell receptor beta chains reported below all come from one sample, sequenced in a study of T cell changes during pregnancy in multiple sclerosis. Method: immunoSEQ multiplex PCR; TCRdb's copy keeps in-frame clones and lacks some. The sample lists some 28,000 clones; roughly 91% were seen once. Material: CD4+ T cells from peripheral blood mononuclear cells, obtained after pregnancy. The source is a female donor with multiple sclerosis, enrolled in a pregnancy study.

V gene TRBV4-3 combines with J gene TRBJ2-6, with TRBD2 as a possible D gene (6 bases). CDR1 and CDR2 (germline): LGHNA, YSLEER. The V end was cut by 0 bases, the J end by 2 bases, with 11 bases between. The CDR3 consists of 17 residues. CDR3 protein: CASSQEWRVAGANVLTF. The CDR3 nucleotides read TGCGCCAGCAGCCAAGAATGGAGGGTCGCTGGGGCCAACGTCCTGACTTTC.

This rearrangement joins TRBV6-6 to TRBJ2-7; possibly TRBD2 for D (6 bases). The CDR3 consists of 14 residues. V was trimmed by 0 bases and J by 7 bases, leaving 13 bases between them. Germline CDR1 reads MNHNY; CDR2 reads SVGAGI (reference sequence). The CDR3 bases are TGTGCCAGCAGTTACTCGACGGGACTTTGGGAGCAGTACTTC. This gives the protein CASSYSTGLWEQYF.

The V call is TRBV4-1, the J call TRBJ1-1; D not resolved. The CDR3 sequence is 11 residues long. Germline loops: CDR1 MGHRA, CDR2 YSYEKL. The ends were cut back, 1 base at V and 14 bases at J, with 11 bases in the middle. Written as DNA, the CDR3 is TGCGCCAGCAGCCAAGCTTTGGAGACCTTCTTT. The encoded protein is CASSQALETFF.

This rearrangement joins TRBV19 to TRBJ1-5; D is unclear. Germline V lookup: CDR1 LNHDA, CDR2 SQIVND (reference sequence). The CDR3 consists of 15 residues. Trimming took 2 bases from V and 0 from J, leaving 8 bases between them. The CDR3 region has the DNA TGTGCCAGTAGTATAATGCAGTATAGCAATCAGCCCCAGCATTTT. It yields the protein CASSIMQYSNQPQHF. The full variable domain, its missing parts supplied by reference TRBV19 and TRBJ1-5, is DGGITQSPKYLFRKEGQNVTLSCEQNLNHDAMYWYRQDPGQGLRLIYYSQIVNDFQKGDIAEGYSVSREKKESFPLTVTSAQKNPTAFYLCASSIMQYSNQPQHFGDGTRLSIL.

The V and J genes are TRBV29-1 and TRBJ2-3; no clear D. The germline V gene has CDR1 SQVTM and CDR2 ANQGSEA. This CDR3 spans 14 amino acids. Between the trimmed V and J ends, which lost 2 bases and 7 bases, there was a span of 16 bases. CDR3 protein: CSVELEHQTNTQYF. The CDR3 nucleotides are TGCAGCGTTGAACTAGAGCACCAGACGAATACGCAGTATTTT.

The chain employs TRBV6-5 and TRBJ2-7; TRBD1 is a possible D gene (5 bases). Germline-derived CDR1 and CDR2 are MNHEY and SVGAGI. The CDR3 sequence is 14 residues long. V was clipped by 0 bases and J by 2 bases, with 8 bases between them. The CDR3 DNA sequence: TGTGCCAGCAGTTACTCGTACAGGACCTACGAGCAGTACTTC. It is translated as CASSYSYRTYEQYF.

The chain carries TRBV5-1 and TRBJ2-3; 12 bases match TRBD1. CDR3 length equals 20 residues. Per germline, CDR1 SGHRS and CDR2 YFSETQ. V was pared by 3 bases and J by 1 base, with 15 bases of the junction left unmatched. CDR3 nucleotide sequence: TGCGCCAGCAGCTACGGGACAGGGGGCTATATAGGGCCTGGCACAGATACGCAGTATTTT. Encoded protein: CASSYGTGGYIGPGTDTQYF.

The chain links TRBV19 to TRBJ1-5; D is ambiguous. Germline values: CDR1 LNHDA, CDR2 SQIVND (reference sequence). Trimming shortened V by 5 bases and J by 3 bases, and 11 bases separated the two germline ends. The CDR3 extends over 14 amino acids. CDR3 loop: CASSPRQANQPQHF. In nucleotides, the CDR3 is TGTGCCAGTAGTCCCCGACAAGCCAATCAGCCCCAGCATTTT.

The V and J genes are TRBV19 and TRBJ2-7, with 10 bases matching TRBD2. V dropped 6 bases and J dropped 1; count of bases not matched to a gene: 3. The germline V gene has CDR1 LNHDA and CDR2 SQIVND (reference sequence). The CDR3 spans 14 residues. This CDR3 reads CASRRLAGSYEQYF. The CDR3 coding sequence is TGTGCCAGTAGGAGACTAGCGGGTTCCTACGAGCAGTACTTC.

A single count supports this clone. The chain uses TRBV27 and TRBJ2-6, with 7 bases fitting TRBD2. From germline, CDR1 is MNHEY and CDR2 SMNVEV (reference sequence). V shed 5 bases and J 1 base; nucleotides not matched to a gene: 8. This CDR3 region has 17 residues. DNA for the CDR3: TGTGCCAGCAGTCCCGAAGGGGACTATTCTGGGGCCAACGTCCTGACTTTC. It translates to CASSPEGDYSGANVLTF.

The chain recombines TRBV6-5 with TRBJ1-2, with 7 positions matching TRBD1. With 6 bases clipped from V and 0 bases from J, the junction kept 4 bases outside the gene matches. This CDR3 contains 14 residues. CDR1 and CDR2 (germline): MNHEY, SVGAGI. CDR3 sequence (DNA): TGTGCCAGCAGCAGGGACAGCCCTAACTATGGCTACACCTTC. This sequence encodes CASSRDSPNYGYTF.

The chain joins TRBV5-1 to TRBJ1-1; no clear D. Trimming removed 3 bases at V and 1 base at J, with 7 bases between. Germline V CDR1 and CDR2: SGHRS, YFSETQ. This CDR3 spans 13 amino acids. The CDR3 nucleotides are TGCGCCAGCAGCTCCGGGGAGAACACTGAAGCTTTCTTT. This encodes CASSSGENTEAFF. The complete variable domain, with remaining parts taken from reference TRBV5-1 and TRBJ1-1, reads KAGVTQTPRYLIKTRGQQVTLSCSPISGHRSVSWYQQTPGQGLQFLFEYFSETQRNKGNFPGRFSGRQFSNSRSEMNVSTLELGDSALYLCASSSGENTEAFFGQGTRLTVV.

This chain uses TRBV5-1 with TRBJ1-2; possibly TRBD1 for D (6 bases). Trimming cost V 0 bases and J 10 bases, with 13 bases left between them. The CDR3 has 13 amino acids. The germline CDR1 and CDR2 sequences are SGHRS and YFSETQ. This CDR3 reads CASSLGIEGDYTF. The CDR3 region has the DNA TGCGCCAGCAGCTTGGGAATCGAGGGGGACTACACCTTC.

The chain joins TRBV2 to TRBJ2-1, with 9 positions matching TRBD1. Germline lookup yields CDR1 SNHLY and CDR2 FYNNEI. V shed 5 bases, J shed 15 bases, and the junction held 11 bases outside the gene matches. This CDR3 has 13 residues. DNA for the CDR3: TGTGCCAGCAGTTTTGACCGGGACAGGGTTCGGTTCTTC. It specifies CASSFDRDRVRFF.

V usage is TRBV13 and J usage is TRBJ2-1; D gene ambiguous. Trimming stripped 4 bases from V and 10 bases from J, with 20 bases between. The length of the CDR3 is 15 residues. Germline V gene data show CDR1 as PRHDT and CDR2 as FYEKMQ (reference sequence). The CDR3 DNA reads TGTGCCAGCAGCTCCGCCCTAAGATCCGGTTGGGAGCAGTTCTTC. Its translation is CASSSALRSGWEQFF.

The chain joins TRBV30 to TRBJ2-1; no reliable D call. This CDR3 region has 17 residues. Per the germline V gene, CDR1 is GTSNPN and CDR2 is SVGIG (reference sequence). V was trimmed by 0 bases and J by 0 bases, leaving 15 bases between them. Here the CDR3 reads CAWSVLIDSRSYNEQFF. The CDR3, as DNA: TGTGCCTGGAGTGTATTGATAGACTCTCGCTCCTACAATGAGCAGTTCTTC.

The rearrangement links TRBV11-2 to TRBJ2-5; D not certain. This CDR3 is built from 13 residues. The V gene lost 3 bases and the J gene lost 4 bases, with 9 bases spanning the gap. Germline V gene sequence: CDR1 SGHAT, CDR2 FQNNGV. The CDR3 DNA reads TGTGCCAGCAGCTTCTCGTACGGAGAGACCCAGTACTTC. Residues: CASSFSYGETQYF.

The chain carries TRBV7-6 and TRBJ1-1; TRBD1 matches at 9 bases. J gave up 2 bases and V 5 bases, and 6 bases lay outside the gene matches. The CDR3 sequence is 15 residues long. Germline V gene sequence: CDR1 SGHVS, CDR2 FNYEAQ. The CDR3 DNA reads TGTGCCAGCAGCCCTCGGACAGGGGCTAACACTGAAGCTTTCTTT. Its protein product is CASSPRTGANTEAFF. The whole variable domain, remainder taken from reference TRBV7-6 and TRBJ1-1, is GAGVSQSPRYKVTKRGQDVALRCDPISGHVSLYWYRQALGQGPEFLTYFNYEAQQDKSGLPNDRFSAERPEGSISTLTIQRTEQRDSAMYRCASSPRTGANTEAFFGQGTRLTVV.